The next 17 T cell receptor beta chains were all read from a single sample in a study of T cells in tuberculosis (dated 2018 in TCRdb). PBMC were thawed, rested overnight, stained with a GMM-loaded CD1B tetramer, a Live/Dead dye and anti-CD3, and then sorted on a FACS Aria II. CD1B tetramers were loaded with C32 glucose monomycolate purified from Rhodococcus equi. The library was obtained by the immunoSEQ multiplex PCR assay. TCRdb took this table from immuneACCESS and kept in-frame rearrangements with V and J called. Such tables lack part of the clones; where checked against another copy, unresolved V genes explain under half of the gap, and the rest is unexplained. The sample includes about 59,000 clones, with 81% observed a single time. In total, the top ten clones hold 9.5% to 15% of the sample. Sequencing was done on a sample of CD1b-GMM tetramer-negative cells sorted from PBMCs. Reading the label with the study, this specimen's cell subset or site is: T cells not binding CD1B-GMM tetramer, sorted from same donor. These receptors were obtained from an adult woman with latent tuberculosis.

The sample holds one count of this clone. V usage is TRBV6-6 and J usage is TRBJ2-3, with 12 bases identical to TRBD2. CDR1 and CDR2 (germline): MNHNY, SVGAGI (reference sequence). The length of the CDR3 is 15 residues. Unmatched junction bases numbered 3, after V lost 5 bases and J lost 3 bases. CDR3 DNA sequence: TGTGCCAGCAGTCAGACTAGCGGGAGAACAGATACGCAGTATTTT. Protein sequence: CASSQTSGRTDTQYF.

The chain has TRBV4-2 and TRBJ1-5; D is ambiguous. The V end was cut by 1 base, the J end by 0 bases, with 13 bases between. Germline V gene sequence: CDR1 LGHNA, CDR2 YNFKEQ. The CDR3 contains 17 residues. CDR3 protein: CASSQGRSGNSNQPQHF. DNA of the CDR3: TGTGCCAGCAGCCAAGGGAGATCGGGGAATAGCAATCAGCCCCAGCATTTT.

The table lists this clone with a few counts. The rearrangement links TRBV7-2 to TRBJ2-7, with TRBD2 matching 10 bases. CDR3 size: 15 residues. Trimming at V came to 5 bases and at J to 2 bases, leaving 6 bases not matched to a gene. Germline CDR1 reads SGHTA; CDR2 reads FQGNSA. The CDR3 coding sequence is TGTGCCAGCAGCGCCACTAGCGGGGATACCTACGAGCAGTACTTC. Protein: CASSATSGDTYEQYF.

This chain links TRBV2 with TRBJ2-2, with a weak D call TRBD2 (6 bases). The germline V gene encodes CDR1 SNHLY and CDR2 FYNNEI. The V end was cut by 6 bases, the J end by 4 bases, with 12 bases between. This CDR3 comprises 14 residues. CDR3 DNA: TGTGCCAGCAGCGATCGGGACTTCACCGGGGAGCTGTTTTTT. It yields the protein CASSDRDFTGELFF. The complete variable domain, with remaining parts taken from reference TRBV2 and TRBJ2-2, reads EPEVTQTPSHQVTQMGQEVILRCVPISNHLYFYWYRQILGQKVEFLVSFYNNEISEKSEIFDDQFSVERPDGSNFTLKIRSTKLEDSAMYFCASSDRDFTGELFFGEGSRLTVL.

This sequence joins TRBV6-1 and TRBJ2-7; 11 nucleotides line up with TRBD1. Germline V gives CDR1 MNHNS, CDR2 SASEGT. The CDR3 runs to 16 residues. The trim removed 4 bases at V and 3 bases at J, leaving 8 bases unmatched. The CDR3 loop reads CASSGRDRGFLYEQYF. In nucleotides, the CDR3 is TGTGCCAGCAGTGGTCGGGACAGGGGGTTCCTCTACGAGCAGTACTTC.

The chain couples TRBV2 to TRBJ2-7; a possible D gene is TRBD1 (6 bases). The ends were cut back, 6 bases at V and 3 bases at J, with 12 bases in the middle. This CDR3 comprises 13 residues. Germline CDR1 is SNHLY and CDR2 is FYNNEI. The CDR3 DNA follows: TGTGCCAGCAGCCCCTCCAGGGGCTACGAGCAGTACTTC. Translating it yields CASSPSRGYEQYF.

The J gene is TRBJ2-1, the V gene TRBV5-1; tentatively, D is TRBD1 (6 bases). This CDR3 contains 15 residues. Trimming removed 5 bases at V and 8 bases at J, with 20 bases between. Germline V gene sequence: CDR1 SGHRS, CDR2 YFSETQ. The DNA of the CDR3 is TGCGCCAGCAGACCTTACGACCAGGGGAGCGATGAGCAGTTCTTC. Translated, it gives CASRPYDQGSDEQFF. The full variable domain, its missing parts supplied by reference TRBV5-1 and TRBJ2-1, is KAGVTQTPRYLIKTRGQQVTLSCSPISGHRSVSWYQQTPGQGLQFLFEYFSETQRNKGNFPGRFSGRQFSNSRSEMNVSTLELGDSALYLCASRPYDQGSDEQFFGPGTRLTVL.

This chain connects TRBV2 to TRBJ2-2; TRBD1 matches 8 bases. The germline V gene encodes CDR1 SNHLY and CDR2 FYNNEI. The CDR3 consists of 17 residues. The V gene end was trimmed by 6 bases and the J gene end by 4 bases; junction bases not matched to a gene: 13. Here the CDR3 reads CASRSRQGPSGTGELFF. The DNA for the CDR3 is TGTGCCAGCAGGTCCCGACAGGGGCCATCGGGCACCGGGGAGCTGTTTTTT.

This clone has more than one count but fewer than ten. The chain is built from TRBV6-6 and TRBJ2-7; 8 bases fit TRBD1. The trim removed 5 bases at V and 3 bases at J, leaving 9 bases unmatched. CDR3 length: 15 residues. Germline CDR1 MNHNY, CDR2 SVGAGI (reference sequence). DNA of the CDR3: TGTGCCAGCAGTCAACGCCGAGGACAGGGCTACGAGCAGTACTTC. Amino acid sequence: CASSQRRGQGYEQYF.

Of note for this clone: This same CDR3 is encoded by further DNA sequences in the sample. This chain links TRBV29-1 with TRBJ2-7, with D possibly being TRBD1 (6 bases). The CDR3 covers 13 residues. Trimming shortened V by 1 base and J by 5 bases, and 12 bases separated the two germline ends. The V gene's germline CDR1 is SQVTM and CDR2 ANQGSEA. CDR3 in DNA: TGCAGCGTTGAAGTACAGGGTCTACACGAGCAGTACTTC. Translating gives CSVEVQGLHEQYF.

The V and J genes are TRBV6-1 and TRBJ1-2; D might be TRBD1 (5 bases). Trimming removed 4 bases from V and 6 bases from J, with 18 bases in between. The length of the CDR3 is 15 residues. Germline CDR1 reads MNHNS; CDR2 reads SASEGT. CDR3 sequence reads: CASSVSTVPGHGYTF. The CDR3 region has the DNA TGTGCCAGCAGTGTTTCGACAGTCCCCGGACATGGCTACACCTTC.

This CDR3 reads CASSQEAQGRHNSPLHF. In DNA, the CDR3 is TGTGCCAGCAGCCAAGAGGCCCAGGGGCGTCATAATTCACCCCTCCACTTT. The V and J genes are TRBV4-2 and TRBJ1-6; the D gene is possibly TRBD1 (6 bases). V was shortened by 0 bases and J by 5 bases, with 14 bases between the two germline ends. The CDR3 is 17 amino acids. Germline V gene data show CDR1 as LGHNA and CDR2 as YNFKEQ.

The V and J genes are TRBV29-1 and TRBJ2-3; 10 nucleotides agree with TRBD2. Trimming took 7 bases from V and 0 from J; bases not matched to a gene: 7. Germline assignment: CDR1 SQVTM and CDR2 ANQGSEA. The CDR3 is made up of 15 amino acids. The DNA of the CDR3 is TGCAGCGCAGCGGGGGGGCCCTCTAGCACAGATACGCAGTATTTT. It yields the protein CSAAGGPSSTDTQYF.

The chain employs TRBV5-1 and TRBJ2-3; D is perhaps TRBD2 (6 bases). V was shortened by 6 bases and J by 2 bases, with 16 bases between the two germline ends. CDR1 and CDR2 from the germline V gene are SGHRS and YFSETQ. The CDR3 extends over 15 amino acids. The CDR3 loop reads CASKLGGATTDTQYF. The CDR3 DNA reads as TGCGCCAGCAAACTAGGAGGGGCGACCACAGATACGCAGTATTTT.

This sequence joins TRBV6-5 and TRBJ2-5, with 7 bases lining up with TRBD1. Matching the DNA end better, TRBJ2-7 makes the J call doubtful. Germline CDR1 reads MNHEY; CDR2 reads SVGAGI. The CDR3 has 13 amino acids. The CDR3 sequence is CASSHDRVYEQYF. As DNA, the CDR3 is TGTGCCAGCAGTCACGACAGGGTATACGAGCAGTACTTC.

The V call is TRBV6-1, the J call TRBJ2-5; 7 nucleotides match TRBD2. The better agreement between TRBJ2-7 and the DNA end casts doubt on the J call. CDR3 length: 14 amino acids. CDR1 is MNHNS and CDR2 is SASEGT in the germline V gene. The CDR3 reads CASTSAGIFYEQYF. CDR3 DNA: TGTGCCAGCACCTCAGCGGGAATCTTCTACGAGCAGTACTTC.

The V call is TRBV5-1, the J call TRBJ2-2, with D possibly being TRBD1 (5 bases). The ends were cut back, 5 bases at V and 0 bases at J, with 14 bases in the middle. The CDR3 covers 16 residues. Germline CDR1 is SGHRS and CDR2 is YFSETQ. CDR3 bases: TGCGCCAGCAGACTCCAGGGATATCCGAACACCGGGGAGCTGTTTTTT. Translated, it gives CASRLQGYPNTGELFF.